These 7 T cell receptor beta chains were sequenced from one sample in a study of Ad26.COV2.S vaccination and SARS-CoV-2 variants. Clones were sequenced by immunoSEQ multiplex PCR, and TCRdb holds only the in-frame ones, with some missing. The sample lists 300,000 to 350,000 clones, 85% to 90% seen once, with 1.9% in the top ten. The treatment is: around 19 received Ad26.COV2.S at low or high dose, single or two shots; 5 received placebo; per-sample allocation not given. Specimen acquisition occurred on day 63 following the initial vaccine or placebo injection. The sample here was peripheral blood, taken in a trial of Ad26.COV2.S vaccine versus placebo. These receptors all come from a person aged 18-65 years who received the Ad26.COV2.S COVID-19 vaccine or a placebo.

The chain recombines TRBV5-4 with TRBJ2-5; TRBD1 is a possible D gene (6 bases). This CDR3 contains 14 residues. The germline gives CDR1 SGHNT, CDR2 YYREEE (reference sequence). The V gene lost 4 bases and the J gene lost 2 bases, with 12 bases spanning the gap. The CDR3 region has the DNA TGTGCCAGCAGCGTTAAAAGGGGGCAAGAGACCCAGTACTTC. Translating it yields CASSVKRGQETQYF.

This rearrangement joins TRBV29-1 to TRBJ1-2; 7 nucleotides align to TRBD1. With V trimmed by 3 bases and J by 1 base, 5 bases remained unmatched. CDR1 is SQVTM, CDR2 ANQGSEA, per germline. The CDR3 loop spans 14 amino acids. The CDR3: CSVDGTGVNYGYTF. The CDR3 coding sequence is TGCAGCGTTGATGGAACAGGGGTTAACTATGGCTACACCTTC. Complete variable domain (other parts from reference TRBV29-1 and TRBJ1-2): SAVISQKPSRDICQRGTSLTIQCQVDSQVTMMFWYRQQPGQSLTLIATANQGSEATYESGFVIDKFPISRPNLTFSTLTVSNMSPEDSSIYLCSVDGTGVNYGYTFGSGTRLTVV.

This clone was counted a few times. The chain is built from TRBV30 and TRBJ2-3, with TRBD2 matching 9 bases. With 5 bases clipped from V and 2 bases from J, the junction kept 5 bases outside the gene matches. In germline, CDR1 is GTSNPN, CDR2 SVGIG (reference sequence). The CDR3 spans 14 residues. The CDR3 is CAWGRGGNTDTQYF. The DNA of the CDR3 is TGTGCCTGGGGGCGGGGGGGCAACACAGATACGCAGTATTTT.

The V and J genes are TRBV7-2 and TRBJ2-5; 8 nucleotides align to TRBD1. V dropped 5 bases and J dropped 4; count of bases not matched to a gene: 12. The CDR3 is 16 amino acids. Germline values: CDR1 SGHTA, CDR2 FQGNSA. CDR3 sequence: CASSPGGQGSAETQYF. As DNA, the CDR3 is TGTGCCAGCAGCCCCGGCGGACAGGGAAGTGCAGAGACCCAGTACTTC.

The rearrangement uses TRBV7-7 and TRBJ2-5; 11 bases are shared with TRBD1. Trimming removed 1 base from V and 4 bases from J; junction bases left unmatched: 2. Germline CDR1 is SSHAT and CDR2 is FNYEAQ (reference sequence). CDR3 size: 15 residues. This CDR3 is CASSLGTGGIETQYF. CDR3 sequence (DNA): TGTGCCAGCAGCTTAGGGACAGGGGGCATAGAGACCCAGTACTTC. The complete variable domain, with remaining parts taken from reference TRBV7-7 and TRBJ2-5, reads GAGVSQSPRYKVTKRGQDVTLRCDPISSHATLYWYQQALGQGPEFLTYFNYEAQPDKSGLPSDRFSAERPEGSISTLTIQRTEQRDSAMYRCASSLGTGGIETQYFGPGTRLLVL.

The genes are TRBV30 and TRBJ2-7; D ambiguous. V was cut by 0 bases and J by 5 bases, with 5 bases left in between. The V gene's germline CDR1 is GTSNPN and CDR2 SVGIG (reference sequence). The CDR3 is 11 residues long. The CDR3 loop reads CAWSVRDEQYF. Written as DNA, the CDR3 is TGTGCCTGGAGTGTACGAGACGAGCAGTACTTC.

A word on this clone: This could be a read error, since a much larger clone is one nucleotide away. The same CDR3 also results from other DNA sequences found in this sample. The chain carries TRBV15 and TRBJ2-3, with D uncertain. Germline V CDR1 and CDR2: LNHNV, YYDKDF (reference sequence). The CDR3 has 12 amino acids. The V gene lost 0 bases and the J gene lost 3 bases, with 1 base spanning the gap. The CDR3 region is CATSRDTDTQYF. DNA for the CDR3: TGTGCCACCAGCAGAGATACAGATACGCAGTATTTT.